One and the same sample provided the 21 T cell receptor beta chains below, sequenced in a study of T cell responses to AZD1222 COVID-19 vaccine. Assay: immunoSEQ multiplex PCR; the TCRdb copy retains only in-frame clones and omits some. This table has 75,000 to 90,000 clones, under 95% appearing once. The sequences come from peripheral blood, collected 28 days after the second AZD1222 dose. All receptors derive from an adult who received the AZD1222 COVID-19 vaccine.

The J gene is TRBJ1-2, the V gene TRBV5-1, with D hard to call. CDR3 length: 13 amino acids. Trimming stripped 5 bases from V and 1 base from J, with 9 bases between. The V gene's germline CDR1 is SGHRS and CDR2 YFSETQ. The CDR3 reads CASRKGLNYGYTF. For the CDR3, the DNA is TGCGCCAGCAGAAAGGGCCTTAACTATGGCTACACCTTC.

The J gene is TRBJ2-1, the V gene TRBV5-1; D remains unclear. The germline V gene has CDR1 SGHRS and CDR2 YFSETQ. The CDR3 runs 16 residues. The V gene lost 0 bases and the J gene lost 9 bases, with 19 bases spanning the gap. The CDR3 DNA is TGCGCCAGCAGCTTGGCCGTCCCAAGGTCTTCCACTGAGCAGTTCTTC. Translation: CASSLAVPRSSTEQFF.

The gene calls are TRBV20-1 and TRBJ2-5; D gene ambiguous. V lost 6 bases and J 4 bases, leaving 9 bases between the germline ends. Germline V CDR1 and CDR2: DFQATT, SNEGSKA (reference sequence). The CDR3 sequence is 11 residues long. The CDR3 spells CSASPAETQYF. The CDR3 bases are TGCAGTGCGAGCCCCGCAGAGACCCAGTACTTC.

V is TRBV15 and J is TRBJ1-2; the match to TRBD1 covers 11 bases. CDR3 length equals 17 residues. V was clipped by 1 base and J by 6 bases; unmatched bases: 10. Germline V CDR1 and CDR2: LNHNV, YYDKDF (reference sequence). The CDR3 DNA follows: TGTGCCACCAGCAGAGTCGGACAGGGGGCGTGGGGGGATGGCTACACCTTC. Encoded protein: CATSRVGQGAWGDGYTF.

The CDR3 loop is CSASAGWPDQPQHF. CDR3 coding DNA: TGCAGTGCTAGTGCCGGGTGGCCTGATCAGCCCCAGCATTTT. The chain recombines TRBV20-1 with TRBJ1-5; D gene ambiguous. Deletions cut 3 bases from V and 5 bases from J, with 14 bases between. CDR1 and CDR2 (germline): DFQATT, SNEGSKA (reference sequence). There are 14 residues in the CDR3.

This chain links TRBV5-4 with TRBJ1-1; D is possibly TRBD1 (6 bases). This CDR3 region has 14 residues. V was pared by 0 bases and J by 6 bases, with 12 bases between. Looked up from germline, CDR1 is SGHNT and CDR2 is YYREEE (reference sequence). DNA of the CDR3: TGTGCCAGCAGCTTGGGCGGGGGCGGGTCTGAAGCTTTCTTT. Its translation: CASSLGGGGSEAFF.

The gene calls are TRBV28 and TRBJ1-5; the D is unclear. Germline CDR1 reads MDHEN; CDR2 reads SYDVKM. The CDR3 spans 12 residues. V shed 5 bases and J shed 4 bases, with 6 bases lying between them. CDR3 nucleotide sequence: TGTGCCAGCAGTGTGAGGAATCAGCCCCAGCATTTT. It specifies CASSVRNQPQHF.

The rearrangement joins TRBV18 to TRBJ2-2; a possible D gene is TRBD2 (5 bases). The CDR3 runs to 16 residues. The germline V and J ends were trimmed by 3 bases and 4 bases, with 15 bases remaining between them. Germline CDR1 and CDR2: KGHSH and LQKENI. CDR3 loop: CASSPVGESGTGELFF. The CDR3 DNA sequence: TGTGCCAGCTCACCTGTCGGGGAATCAGGCACCGGGGAGCTGTTTTTT. Full variable domain (missing parts from reference TRBV18 and TRBJ2-2): NAGVMQNPRHLVRRRGQEARLRCSPMKGHSHVYWYRQLPEEGLKFMVYLQKENIIDESGMPKERFSAEFPKEGPSILRIQQVVRGDSAAYFCASSPVGESGTGELFFGEGSRLTVL.

The V call is TRBV6-5, the J call TRBJ1-5; D gene unclear. Per germline, CDR1 MNHEY and CDR2 SVGAGI. Trimming took 0 bases from V and 0 from J, leaving 6 bases between them. This CDR3 spans 15 amino acids. The CDR3 coding sequence is TGTGCCAGCAGTTACTCGCGAGATAGCAATCAGCCCCAGCATTTT. Translated, it gives CASSYSRDSNQPQHF.

The chain combines TRBV6-5 with TRBJ2-7; D is possibly TRBD1 (6 bases). Trimming took 7 bases from V and 2 from J, leaving 15 bases between them. The CDR3 is made up of 14 amino acids. Germline loops: CDR1 MNHEY, CDR2 SVGAGI. CDR3 in DNA: TGTGCCAGCATCATGAAAACAGGGCCCTACGAGCAGTACTTC. Amino acid sequence: CASIMKTGPYEQYF.

The chain uses TRBV6-1 and TRBJ2-3, with a possible D match to TRBD2 (6 bases). The length of the CDR3 is 15 residues. Deletions cut 1 base from V and 5 bases from J, with 13 bases between. Germline CDR1 and CDR2: MNHNS and SASEGT. The CDR3 here is CASSEGDFGRDTQYF. CDR3 nucleotide sequence: TGTGCCAGCAGTGAAGGGGACTTTGGGAGAGATACGCAGTATTTT.

J is TRBJ1-1 and V is TRBV6-5; D possibly corresponds to TRBD1 (5 bases). V lost 4 bases and J lost 5, with 17 bases in between. The CDR3 consists of 15 residues. CDR1 is MNHEY, CDR2 SVGAGI, per germline. CDR3 sequence reads: CASSFYRGKKTEAFF. Written as DNA, the CDR3 is TGTGCCAGCAGTTTTTACCGGGGGAAGAAGACTGAAGCTTTCTTT.

The J gene is TRBJ2-1, the V gene TRBV7-2; no clear D gene. CDR1 and CDR2 from the germline V gene are SGHTA and FQGNSA. V was clipped by 5 bases and J by 9 bases, with 20 bases between them. The CDR3 consists of 15 residues. The CDR3 sequence is CASSGRLGVPGEQFF. CDR3 in DNA: TGTGCCAGCAGCGGGCGGCTCGGCGTTCCGGGTGAGCAGTTCTTC.

The sample holds one count of this clone. The chain recombines TRBV7-2 with TRBJ2-5, with a possible D match to TRBD1 (5 bases). Trimming took off 7 bases at V and 0 bases at J, with 9 bases between the two ends. Germline-derived CDR1 and CDR2 are SGHTA and FQGNSA. The CDR3 consists of 13 residues. The CDR3 region is CASTGPYQETQYF. The CDR3 nucleotides read TGTGCCAGCACAGGGCCCTACCAAGAGACCCAGTACTTC. Supplemented by reference TRBV7-2 and TRBJ2-5, the full variable domain reads GAGVSQSPSNKVTEKGKDVELRCDPISGHTALYWYRQSLGQGLEFLIYFQGNSAPDKSGLPSDRFSAERTGGSVSTLTIQRTQQEDSAVYLCASTGPYQETQYFGPGTRLLVL.

Only one count was recorded for this clone. The genes are TRBV19 and TRBJ2-1; 15 nucleotides line up with TRBD2. The germline CDR1 and CDR2 sequences are LNHDA and SQIVND (reference sequence). CDR3 length equals 17 residues. The V segment lost 5 bases and the J segment 7 bases; nucleotides outside the gene matches: 9. The CDR3 nucleotides are TGTGCCAGTAGTTTATGGACTAGCGGGAGGGCAGAAAATGAGCAGTTCTTC. Its protein product is CASSLWTSGRAENEQFF.

This clone is a singleton in its sample. The chain joins TRBV5-4 to TRBJ1-1; 7 bases align to TRBD1. The CDR3 consists of 15 residues. The J segment lost 1 base and the V segment lost 3 bases, leaving 6 bases of the junction unmatched. Per the germline V gene, CDR1 is SGHNT and CDR2 is YYREEE (reference sequence). CDR3 amino acids: CASSYTGAGNTEAFF. Written as DNA, the CDR3 is TGTGCCAGCAGCTACACAGGGGCGGGGAACACTGAAGCTTTCTTT. The full variable domain, in which reference TRBV5-4 and TRBJ1-1 provide the parts outside the CDR3, is ETGVTQSPTHLIKTRGQQVTLRCSSQSGHNTVSWYQQALGQGPQFIFQYYREEENGRGNFPPRFSGLQFPNYSSELNVNALELDDSALYLCASSYTGAGNTEAFFGQGTRLTVV.

The chain couples TRBV24-1 to TRBJ2-5; TRBD2 is a possible D gene (5 bases). Germline CDR1 reads KGHDR; CDR2 reads SFDVKD. The CDR3 runs to 13 residues. The V and J ends lost 6 bases and 4 bases respectively, with 11 bases between them. The CDR3 loop is CATSTSGRETQYF. For the CDR3, the DNA is TGTGCCACCAGTACGAGCGGACGAGAGACCCAGTACTTC.

CDR3 DNA sequence: TGTGCCAGCAGCTCGTCCGGTGGGAAAAAAGAAGCTTTCTTT. Its protein is CASSSSGGKKEAFF. The chain carries TRBV7-9 and TRBJ1-1; D gene ambiguous. This CDR3 comprises 14 residues. Germline V gives CDR1 SEHNR, CDR2 FQNEAQ (reference sequence). V was pared by 4 bases and J by 8 bases, with 17 bases between.

The V gene is TRBV6-1, the J gene TRBJ1-2; D not resolved. The CDR3 spans 14 residues. Trimming removed 2 bases at V and 5 bases at J, with 12 bases between. Looked up from germline, CDR1 is MNHNS and CDR2 is SASEGT. The CDR3 DNA sequence: TGTGCCAGCAGTGAACCCACCCGGGAATATGGCTACACCTTC. Its translation: CASSEPTREYGYTF.

The rearrangement uses TRBV19 and TRBJ2-5; 8 positions match TRBD1. V shed 4 bases, J shed 4 bases, and the junction held 11 bases outside the gene matches. The germline V gene encodes CDR1 LNHDA and CDR2 SQIVND (reference sequence). This CDR3 is 16 amino acids long. CDR3 sequence (DNA): TGTGCCAGTAGTACAGGAGGACAGGGTGGAAGAGAGACCCAGTACTTC. This translates into CASSTGGQGGRETQYF.

The chain employs TRBV15 and TRBJ2-3; perhaps D is TRBD1 or TRBD2 (5 bases each). Germline CDR1 reads LNHNV; CDR2 reads YYDKDF (reference sequence). The CDR3 has 15 residues. The V gene lost 0 bases and the J gene lost 0 bases, with 7 bases spanning the gap. The CDR3 nucleotides read TGTGCCACCAGCAGAGATTGGGGGAGCACAGATACGCAGTATTTT. Its translation: CATSRDWGSTDTQYF.